This T cell receptor (beta chain) comes out of a study of control samples from healthy donors and cancer patients. V was clipped by 5 bases and J by 5 bases; unmatched bases: 18. This CDR3 region has 20 residues. Germline loops: CDR1 SNHLY, CDR2 FYNNEI. The data were produced by immunoSEQ multiplex PCR, yet TCRdb's version contains in-frame clones alone and is incomplete. The sample shows around 170,000 clones, 85% to 95% of them seen only once. This TCR was recovered from a man in his thirties or forties in good health. Sequencing was carried out using blood. The V gene is TRBV2, the J gene TRBJ2-2, with TRBD1 identical over 12 bases. The CDR3 DNA sequence: TGTGCCAGCAGTCCCGCGACCGGGACAGGGGGCGCTTTTGGGACCGGGGAGCTGTTTTTT. Residues: CASSPATGTGGAFGTGELFF.